This TCR beta chain appears in the sequencing data of a study of cytomegalovirus exposure and HLA in healthy donors. Study-level information: Genotyping of more than 300 donors showed that 80% to 85% belonged to the Caucasian-associated ancestry cluster.

Trimming removed 7 bases at V and 1 base at J, with 11 bases between. The CDR3 is 14 amino acids. Per germline, CDR1 MNHNY and CDR2 SVGAGI (reference sequence). Study-wide results and limits: Accurate predictions that matched the HLA-A and HLA-B alleles of most subjects were reportedly made from TCR beta sequences.

Concerning this clone itself: Its matching antigen is unknown.

PCR primers comprised 60 Vbeta and 13 Jbeta primers. Assay: immunoSEQ multiplex PCR; the TCRdb copy retains only in-frame clones and omits some. The repertoire holds over 150,000 clones, with approximately 74% as singletons. This chain links TRBV6-6 with TRBJ1-3; TRBD1 might be the D (5 bases). The sample taken for sequencing was PBMCs. The TCR was taken from a man aged 18 to 30 in good health and CMV-seronegative. CDR3 nucleotides: TGTGCCAGCACTCCCAGGGAATCTGGAAACACCATATATTTT. Translation: CASTPRESGNTIYF.